This entry describes one T cell receptor beta chain. Its antigen is as yet unknown. Quantitative barcoded 5'-RACE was used to prepare TCR beta libraries. TCRdb reprocessed the 5' RACE reads via MiXCR and lists one record per CDR3 protein. The sample lists approximately 540,000 distinct CDR3 sequences; 10% to 15% were seen once. The entry originates in a study of CD8 T cells in ankylosing spondylitis. Study findings and constraints: Peripheral blood samples showed relatively rare disease-linked clones, and these clones were CD8+. Made up of about eight highly homologous variants, a TCR beta motif appeared characteristic of ankylosing spondylitis blood. Past research had described some motif variants in reactive arthritis synovial fluid and blood. Significant enrichment of disease-linked clones was reported in matched ankylosing spondylitis synovial fluid.

This clonotype was sampled from a male donor with ankylosing spondylitis. Sequencing was carried out using blood, either unsorted or a sorted T cell fraction (not recorded which).

CDR3: CASSFGAMNTEAFF. CDR3 sequence (DNA): TGTGCCAGCAGTTTCGGGGCCATGAACACTGAAGCTTTCTTT. The chain joins TRBV27 to TRBJ1-1; a weak D match, TRBD1 (5 bases). The V end was cut by 3 bases, the J end by 0 bases, with 8 bases between. Germline loops: CDR1 MNHEY, CDR2 SMNVEV (reference sequence). There are 14 residues in the CDR3.